The rows below give T cell receptor beta chains drawn from one sample of a study of blood T cell repertoires in COVID-19. Sequencing was performed with immunoSEQ multiplex PCR; in TCRdb, only in-frame clones are kept and a portion is missing. The profile shows roughly 200,000 clones, 86% of them singletons. Sequenced material: PBMCs or T cells enriched from blood (not recorded which). Every receptor here comes from a woman aged 30 to 39 who had recovered from COVID-19. CDR3s include the opening cysteine and the closing phenylalanine or tryptophan. The order of the fields is J gene, clone size, D gene, V gene, CDR3 DNA, CDR3 protein. D genes are given only for firm matches. The listing skips clone size in some rows; elsewhere it reads once, few, many or a size class.

j_call: TRBJ2-1; clone_size: -; d_call: TRBD2; v_call: TRBV13; cdr3_nt: TGTGCCAGCAGCTTAGATGGGGGGACTAGCGGGAGAAATGAGCAGTTCTTC; cdr3_aa: CASSLDGGTSGRNEQFF
j_call: TRBJ2-1; clone_size: -; d_call: TRBD2; v_call: TRBV27; cdr3_nt: TGTGCCAGCAGTTTAGGACCCAGCGGGAGCTCCTACAATGAGCAGTTCTTC; cdr3_aa: CASSLGPSGSSYNEQFF
j_call: TRBJ2-5; clone_size: -; d_call: TRBD2; v_call: TRBV6-5; cdr3_nt: TGTGCCAGCAGTCCCCTAGCGGGAGTGTCAGAGACCCAGTACTTC; cdr3_aa: CASSPLAGVSETQYF
j_call: TRBJ2-3; clone_size: once; d_call: TRBD2; v_call: TRBV5-1; cdr3_nt: TGCGCCAGCAGCTTGGAACTAGCGGTCCCTACGCAGTATTTT; cdr3_aa: CASSLELAVPTQYF
j_call: TRBJ2-7; clone_size: -; d_call: -; v_call: TRBV14; cdr3_nt: TGTGCCAGCAGCCAAGAGGTCGGAGGGATTGGCGACGAGCAGTACTTC; cdr3_aa: CASSQEVGGIGDEQYF
j_call: TRBJ2-7; clone_size: -; d_call: TRBD2; v_call: TRBV7-9; cdr3_nt: TGTGCCAGCAGCCCAGCGGGGTTGACCTACGAGCAGTACTTC; cdr3_aa: CASSPAGLTYEQYF
j_call: TRBJ1-2; clone_size: -; d_call: -; v_call: TRBV30; cdr3_nt: TGTGCCTGGAGTTTAGGATCACGGGGCTATGGCTACACCTTC; cdr3_aa: CAWSLGSRGYGYTF
j_call: TRBJ2-2; clone_size: -; d_call: TRBD1; v_call: TRBV29-1; cdr3_nt: TGCAGCGTTGAAACGGGACAGGGGGTACCTGACGGGGAGCTGTTTTTT; cdr3_aa: CSVETGQGVPDGELFF
j_call: TRBJ2-3; clone_size: -; d_call: TRBD2; v_call: TRBV9; cdr3_nt: TGTGCCAGCAGCGTAGACCGGGGGGGCACAGATACGCAGTATTTT; cdr3_aa: CASSVDRGGTDTQYF
j_call: TRBJ1-4; clone_size: -; d_call: -; v_call: TRBV7-9; cdr3_nt: TGTGCCAGCAGCTTAGGTCCATCAACTAATGAAAAACTGTTTTTT; cdr3_aa: CASSLGPSTNEKLFF
j_call: TRBJ2-7; clone_size: -; d_call: TRBD2; v_call: TRBV27; cdr3_nt: TGTGCCAGCAGGGGGACTAGCTCCTACGAGCAGTACTTC; cdr3_aa: CASRGTSSYEQYF
j_call: TRBJ2-1; clone_size: -; d_call: -; v_call: TRBV27; cdr3_nt: TGTGCCAGCAGTACTCCCCGTCGGGACAAATACAATGAGCAGTTCTTC; cdr3_aa: CASSTPRRDKYNEQFF
j_call: TRBJ1-2; clone_size: -; d_call: -; v_call: TRBV27; cdr3_nt: TGTGCCAGCAGGTGGACAGCGTCAGACTATGGCTACACCTTC; cdr3_aa: CASRWTASDYGYTF
j_call: TRBJ2-1; clone_size: few; d_call: TRBD2; v_call: TRBV10-1; cdr3_nt: TGCGCCAGCAATACAGGGACTAGCGGGAACAATGAGCAGTTCTTC; cdr3_aa: CASNTGTSGNNEQFF
j_call: TRBJ2-3; clone_size: -; d_call: -; v_call: TRBV7-9; cdr3_nt: TGTGCCAGCAGCTTCTGGCGGGACACAGATACGCAGTATTTT; cdr3_aa: CASSFWRDTDTQYF
j_call: TRBJ1-1; clone_size: many; d_call: -; v_call: TRBV29-1; cdr3_nt: TGCAGCGTTGGCTTGACTATGAACACTGAAGCTTTCTTT; cdr3_aa: CSVGLTMNTEAFF
j_call: TRBJ2-5; clone_size: -; d_call: TRBD1; v_call: TRBV2; cdr3_nt: TGTGCCAGCAGCGTAGGACAGGGATTAGGAGAGACCCAGTACTTC; cdr3_aa: CASSVGQGLGETQYF
j_call: TRBJ1-1; clone_size: -; d_call: -; v_call: TRBV5-1; cdr3_nt: TGCGCCAGCAGCTTCGACGGGGGGAACACTGAAGCTTTCTTT; cdr3_aa: CASSFDGGNTEAFF
j_call: TRBJ1-2; clone_size: -; d_call: -; v_call: TRBV7-3; cdr3_nt: TGTGCCAGCAGCTTATCAGGACAAGGGGGCTACACCTTC; cdr3_aa: CASSLSGQGGYTF
j_call: TRBJ2-3; clone_size: -; d_call: TRBD2; v_call: TRBV7-2; cdr3_nt: TGTGCCAGCAGCTACGGACTAGCGGGAGGCATGAGTACGCAGTATTTT; cdr3_aa: CASSYGLAGGMSTQYF